A single sample gave rise to the 19 T cell receptor beta chains below, sequenced in a study of brain metastases from non-small cell lung cancer. Using immunoSEQ multiplex PCR, the repertoire was profiled, and TCRdb retains in-frame clones only, with some absent. The sample has roughly 4,500 clones, 80% to 90% seen once. The sequenced sample consisted of tumor-adjacent normal tissue. The receptors originated from a donor at least 40 years old with non-small cell lung cancer.

The rearrangement joins TRBV7-9 to TRBJ1-6; 7 nucleotides match TRBD1. Per germline, CDR1 SEHNR and CDR2 FQNEAQ (reference sequence). The V and J ends lost 8 bases and 7 bases, in that order; junction bases with no gene match: 5. The CDR3 has 13 amino acids. The chain's CDR3 is CASEGQSNSPLHF. DNA for the CDR3: TGTGCCAGCGAGGGACAGTCGAATTCACCCCTCCACTTT.

V and J are TRBV7-9 and TRBJ1-3, with D uncertain. The CDR3 runs to 14 residues. Germline V gene sequence: CDR1 SEHNR, CDR2 FQNEAQ (reference sequence). V was trimmed by 5 bases and J by 7 bases, leaving 15 bases between them. CDR3 sequence: CASSTLAAGNTIYF. CDR3 sequence (DNA): TGTGCCAGCAGCACCTTGGCGGCCGGGAACACCATATATTTT. The variable domain in full, completed from reference TRBV7-9 and TRBJ1-3, reads DTGVSQNPRHKITKRGQNVTFRCDPISEHNRLYWYRQTLGQGPEFLTYFQNEAQLEKSRLLSDRFSAERPKGSFSTLEIQRTEQGDSAMYLCASSTLAAGNTIYFGEGSWLTVV.

As DNA, the CDR3 is TGTGCCAGCAGGGACCCCACAGATACGCAGTATTTT. It specifies CASRDPTDTQYF. The V call is TRBV6-5, the J call TRBJ2-3; D unresolved. Germline values: CDR1 MNHEY, CDR2 SVGAGI. The CDR3 has 12 amino acids. Trimming removed 6 bases at V and 2 bases at J, with 6 bases between.

This sequence joins TRBV27 and TRBJ2-7; 9 bases match TRBD1. The germline V gene encodes CDR1 MNHEY and CDR2 SMNVEV (reference sequence). CDR3 size: 16 residues. J was trimmed by 2 bases and V by 3 bases; bases with no gene match: 8. The CDR3 loop is CASSFSAGTGTYEQYF. CDR3 nucleotides: TGTGCCAGCAGTTTCTCCGCCGGGACAGGGACCTACGAGCAGTACTTC.

In its sample, this clone was seen once. CDR3 bases: TGTGCCAGCAGTGAACTAGGGGGCAGTAAGAATTCACCCCTCCACTTT. Residues: CASSELGGSKNSPLHF. V usage is TRBV6-1 and J usage is TRBJ1-6; TRBD1 agrees at 7 bases. The CDR3 extends over 16 amino acids. Germline CDR1 is MNHNS and CDR2 is SASEGT. The V gene end was trimmed by 2 bases and the J gene end by 7 bases; junction bases not matched to a gene: 8.

The CDR3 region is CASSFGQGVREPQHF. The CDR3, as DNA: TGTGCCAGCAGCTTTGGACAGGGGGTACGGGAGCCCCAGCATTTT. This sequence joins TRBV5-8 and TRBJ1-5, with 10 bases matching TRBD1. CDR1 SGHTS and CDR2 YDEGEE come from the germline V gene. With 2 bases clipped from V and 8 bases from J, the junction kept 7 bases outside the gene matches. This CDR3 comprises 15 residues.

The rearrangement links TRBV6-5 to TRBJ2-3; D not resolved. The CDR3 consists of 12 residues. Germline V gene sequence: CDR1 MNHEY, CDR2 SVGAGI. The V gene lost 6 bases and the J gene lost 2 bases, with 6 bases spanning the gap. The CDR3 sequence: CASRDSTDTQYF. CDR3 coding DNA: TGTGCCAGCAGAGATTCCACAGATACGCAGTATTTT.

V usage is TRBV5-1 and J usage is TRBJ2-1, with D possibly called TRBD1 or TRBD2 (5 bases each). Germline lookup yields CDR1 SGHRS and CDR2 YFSETQ. V was cut by 3 bases and J by 4 bases, with 20 bases left in between. The CDR3 length is 17 residues. CDR3 in DNA: TGCGCCAGCAGCTCGGAAGGAGCGAAGTGGGGGTACAATGAGCAGTTCTTC. Translated, it gives CASSSEGAKWGYNEQFF.

This chain joins TRBV27 and TRBJ1-2; no reliable D call. Trimming removed 4 bases from V and 5 bases from J, with 17 bases in between. The germline CDR1 and CDR2 sequences are MNHEY and SMNVEV (reference sequence). The CDR3 has 15 amino acids. The CDR3 DNA follows: TGTGCCAGCAGTTCAAACATAGGATGGGATTATGGCTACACCTTC. Translated, it gives CASSSNIGWDYGYTF.

The J gene is TRBJ2-1, the V gene TRBV6-5, with a tentative D call TRBD1 (6 bases). V was pared by 7 bases and J by 2 bases, with 9 bases between. The germline V gene encodes CDR1 MNHEY and CDR2 SVGAGI. This CDR3 region has 13 residues. In nucleotides, the CDR3 is TGTGCCAGCAAGAAGGGGGCCTACAATGAGCAGTTCTTC. Protein: CASKKGAYNEQFF.

The chain uses TRBV19 and TRBJ2-2, with D hard to call. The germline CDR1 and CDR2 sequences are LNHDA and SQIVND (reference sequence). Trimming removed 5 bases at V and 5 bases at J, with 15 bases between. CDR3 size: 15 residues. CDR3 region: CASSPPTGRTGELFF. The DNA for the CDR3 is TGTGCCAGTAGTCCTCCCACCGGACGGACCGGGGAGCTGTTTTTT.

By its share, this clone is large. This CDR3 is also generated by other DNA sequences in the sample. V gene TRBV27 combines with J gene TRBJ1-1; perhaps TRBD1 as D (6 bases). Trimming shortened V by 4 bases and J by 2 bases, and 8 bases separated the two germline ends. Per germline, CDR1 MNHEY and CDR2 SMNVEV (reference sequence). This CDR3 contains 13 residues. The CDR3 sequence is CASSSGGNTEAFF. The CDR3 DNA reads TGTGCCAGCAGTTCGGGGGGCAACACTGAAGCTTTCTTT.

The chain carries TRBV14 and TRBJ2-2; D is possibly TRBD2 (5 bases). Per the germline V gene, CDR1 is SGHDN and CDR2 is FVKESK. The V and J ends lost 0 bases and 7 bases respectively, with 15 bases between them. This CDR3 comprises 16 residues. Here the CDR3 reads CASSQDFLRAGGELFF. DNA for the CDR3: TGTGCCAGCAGCCAAGATTTTTTGAGGGCTGGCGGGGAGCTGTTTTTT.

This clone was counted only a few times. The V gene is TRBV9, the J gene TRBJ2-3; a weak D match, TRBD1 (6 bases). Per germline, CDR1 SGDLS and CDR2 YYNGEE. Trimming took off 4 bases at V and 7 bases at J, with 22 bases between the two ends. This CDR3 is built from 16 residues. The CDR3, as DNA: TGTGCCAGCAGCCCCTTGGGCAGGGGTCAAGGGTATACGCAGTATTTT. Protein product: CASSPLGRGQGYTQYF.

V is TRBV9 and J is TRBJ2-1; 7 nucleotides match TRBD1. V shed 1 base, J shed 8 bases, and the junction held 12 bases outside the gene matches. CDR1 is SGDLS, CDR2 YYNGEE, per germline. The CDR3 totals 16 residues. Here the CDR3 DNA reads TGTGCCAGCAGCGTAACCCCGGGACAGCTTTCGGATGAGCAGTTCTTC. It codes for CASSVTPGQLSDEQFF.

This chain links TRBV5-1 with TRBJ2-3; 15 bases fit TRBD2. From germline, CDR1 is SGHRS and CDR2 YFSETQ. The CDR3 contains 19 residues. V shed 5 bases, J shed 6 bases, and the junction held 16 bases outside the gene matches. The CDR3 sequence is CASRNVAAGTSGGRDTQYF. CDR3 bases: TGCGCCAGCAGAAACGTGGCCGCCGGGACTAGCGGGGGGCGGGATACGCAGTATTTT. The variable domain in full, with the rest retrieved from reference TRBV5-1 and TRBJ2-3, is KAGVTQTPRYLIKTRGQQVTLSCSPISGHRSVSWYQQTPGQGLQFLFEYFSETQRNKGNFPGRFSGRQFSNSRSEMNVSTLELGDSALYLCASRNVAAGTSGGRDTQYFGPGTRLTVL.

This sequence joins TRBV21-1 and TRBJ2-6. TRBV21-1 is labeled a pseudogene. The CDR3 consists of 18 residues. CDR3 protein: CASRGDGELSTGANVLTF. The CDR3 DNA is TGTGCCAGCAGGGGGGATGGGGAGCTAAGTACTGGGGCCAACGTCCTGACTTTC.

The chain has TRBV25-1 and TRBJ2-3, with D hard to call. The CDR3 is made up of 11 amino acids. The V gene's germline CDR1 is MGHDK and CDR2 SYGVNS. Deletions cut 10 bases from V and 6 bases from J, with 11 bases between. CDR3 in DNA: TGTGCCAATTCGATGGGTGATACGCAGTATTTT. Protein: CANSMGDTQYF.

This chain connects TRBV9 to TRBJ2-5; possible D gene TRBD1, 6 bases. The CDR3 has 15 residues. Germline assignment: CDR1 SGDLS and CDR2 YYNGEE. V was cut by 3 bases and J by 5 bases, with 17 bases left in between. The CDR3 DNA sequence: TGTGCCAGCAGCGGCCGGGACAATACCTTCGAGACCCAGTACTTC. It encodes CASSGRDNTFETQYF.